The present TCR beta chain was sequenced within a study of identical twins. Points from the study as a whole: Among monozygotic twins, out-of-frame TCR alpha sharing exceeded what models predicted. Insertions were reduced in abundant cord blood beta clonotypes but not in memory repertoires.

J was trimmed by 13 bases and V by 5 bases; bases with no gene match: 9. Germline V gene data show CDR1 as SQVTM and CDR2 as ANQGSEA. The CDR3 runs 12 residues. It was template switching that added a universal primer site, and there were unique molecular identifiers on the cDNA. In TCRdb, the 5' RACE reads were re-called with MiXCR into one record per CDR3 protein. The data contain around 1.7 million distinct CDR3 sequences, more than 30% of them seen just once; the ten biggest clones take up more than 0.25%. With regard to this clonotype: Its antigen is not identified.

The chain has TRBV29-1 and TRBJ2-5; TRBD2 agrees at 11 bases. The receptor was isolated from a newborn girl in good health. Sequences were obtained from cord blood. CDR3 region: CSVILAGGLLYF. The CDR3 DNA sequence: TGCAGCGTTATCTTAGCGGGAGGGCTTCTGTACTTC.